This TCR beta chain stems from a study of radiotherapy plus CTLA-4 blockade in lung cancer. Patients with chemo-refractory metastatic non-small-cell lung cancer received focal radiation plus CTLA-4 blockade with ipilimumab. The assay was immunoSEQ multiplex PCR, and TCRdb's table has in-frame clones only and misses some. The data hold more than 90,000 clones, with 70% to 90% observed a single time. V dropped 2 bases and J dropped 8; count of bases not matched to a gene: 11. There are 18 residues in the CDR3. Germline loops: CDR1 SGHVS, CDR2 FQNEAQ. The source of this sequence is a human donor with non-small cell lung cancer that progressed on radiotherapy plus ipilimumab. The sequencing here drew on peripheral blood, taken from a patient treated with radiotherapy plus ipilimumab. The V and J genes are TRBV7-8 and TRBJ2-5; the match to TRBD2 covers 16 bases. The CDR3 protein is CASSLIWGLAGGPFTQYF. The CDR3, as DNA: TGTGCCAGCAGCTTAATTTGGGGACTAGCGGGAGGGCCTTTCACCCAGTACTTC. The full variable domain, with the rest looked up from reference TRBV7-8 and TRBJ2-5, is GAGVSQSPRYKVAKRGQDVALRCDPISGHVSLFWYQQALGQGPEFLTYFQNEAQLDKSGLPSDRFFAERPEGSVSTLKIQRTQQEDSAVYLCASSLIWGLAGGPFTQYFGPGTRLLVL.